This T cell receptor beta chain was sequenced during a study of control samples from healthy donors and cancer patients. Per the germline V gene, CDR1 is MNHNY and CDR2 is SVGAGI (reference sequence). Trimming took off 6 bases at V and 3 bases at J, with 5 bases between the two ends. The CDR3 extends over 11 amino acids. The table came from immunoSEQ multiplex PCR; TCRdb's copy has only in-frame clones and leaves some out. Counted here are over 65,000 clones, approximately 91% occurring once; the ten biggest clones make up 9.5% to 10%. The genes are TRBV6-6 and TRBJ1-2; D unresolved. This sequence was found in a woman between 45 and 65 years old with colorectal cancer. The specimen was PBMCs. The CDR3 DNA sequence: TGTGCCAGCAGCCCAGACTATGGCTACACCTTC. It is translated as CASSPDYGYTF.